This TCR beta chain derives from a study of beta chain features in type 1 diabetes. Study-level information: Examination of sorted cells across all samples involved more than 85,000,000 cells.

Reverse transcription of all isolated RNA meant that expressed TCRB transcripts were sequenced. The data were produced by immunoSEQ multiplex PCR, yet TCRdb's version contains in-frame clones alone and is incomplete. In the table there are 900,000 or so clones, 15% to 20% of which are singletons. A single heparinised blood sample, averaging about 120 mL, was obtained per donor. About this clone itself: Its antigen is undetermined.

Overall study results and limits: TCRB CDR3 length was moderately but significantly reduced in all four CD4+ subsets of Type 1 diabetes patients.

Between the trimmed V and J ends, which lost 5 bases and 2 bases, there was a span of 14 bases. Germline assignment: CDR1 SGHRS and CDR2 YFSETQ. This CDR3 has 14 residues. The receptor was isolated from a woman between 18 and 29 years old in good health. The rearrangement uses TRBV5-1 and TRBJ2-7; a weak D match, TRBD1 (5 bases). Specimen: naive CD4+ T cells from blood. The CDR3 here is CASSSAGQAYEQYF. CDR3 DNA sequence: TGCGCCAGCAGTTCGGCAGGGCAAGCCTACGAGCAGTACTTC.